This TCR beta chain was recovered during a study of blood T cell repertoires in COVID-19. CDR3 length: 14 amino acids. Trimming pared 0 bases from V and 9 bases from J, leaving 10 bases between. Germline-derived CDR1 and CDR2 are SGHDT and YYEEEE. In the source study's methods: Cell counts per sample came from amplifying reference gene primers. The table came from immunoSEQ multiplex PCR; TCRdb's copy has only in-frame clones and leaves some out. That table supplies the V and J calls and clone size; D and trimming were determined from the DNA. The sample comprises approximately 260,000 clones, just under 85% of which are singletons, and over 8% rests with the top ten.

The source is a woman older than 75 with acute or convalescent COVID-19. The V call is TRBV5-6, the J call TRBJ1-6; D unclear. The sample comprised peripheral blood. As DNA, the CDR3 is TGTGCCAGCAGCTTGGGAGGGAAAGTTTCACCCCTCCACTTT. Amino acid sequence: CASSLGGKVSPLHF.